This T cell receptor beta chain was observed in a study of T cells in Graves' hyperthyroidism and ophthalmopathy. Study observations and caveats: Before onset, by a median of around six months, the model predicted ophthalmopathy.

Criteria for exclusion of patients were uncontrolled infection, other autoimmune disease, pregnancy or lactation. Each diagnosis was grounded in clinical symptoms, serum thyroxine and TRAb, thyroid ultrasound, and orbital computed tomography. Extraction of PBMCs used 8.5 to 10 ml of fresh peripheral blood. Regions amplified from RNA transcripts were the TCR beta CDR3 regions. HTBI primers were the set used in a first-round RT-PCR of the TCR CDR3. TCRdb processed the multiplex PCR reads anew with MiXCR; each CDR3 protein has one entry. Counted here are over 700,000 distinct CDR3 sequences, under 20% occurring once; the ten biggest clones make up roughly 17%. This clonotype was seen ten or more times. Its cognate antigen is unknown. This TCR was sampled from a woman between 50 and 59 years old with Graves' hyperthyroidism that later progressed to Graves' ophthalmopathy. The sequencing input was blood.

Here the CDR3 DNA reads TGCAGTGCCCTACTGACAGGCGCCGGCTCCTACGAGCAGTACTTC. Protein: CSALLTGAGSYEQYF. V and J are TRBV20-1 and TRBJ2-7; possibly TRBD1 for D (6 bases). The CDR3 runs to 15 residues. Trimming took off 6 bases at V and 0 bases at J, with 18 bases between the two ends. Germline CDR1 and CDR2: DFQATT and SNEGSKA (reference sequence).